Listed here is a single TCR beta chain. The record originates from a study of blood T cell repertoires in COVID-19. The overall study: T cells, B-cell-depleted T cells, or PBMCs supplied cDNA or gDNA.

Germline lookup yields CDR1 SEHNR and CDR2 FQNEAQ (reference sequence). The germline V and J ends were trimmed by 5 bases and 5 bases, with 15 bases remaining between them. The CDR3 runs 14 residues. The method was immunoSEQ multiplex PCR; TCRdb's version includes in-frame clones alone and lacks a portion of them. The sample yields 200,000 to 250,000 clones, about four fifths seen once. This TCR was recovered from a woman aged 80 or older with COVID-19, enrolled during active disease. The sequencing sample was made of peripheral blood. J is TRBJ2-5 and V is TRBV7-9; possibly TRBD2 for D (6 bases). Here the CDR3 reads CASSTKTSAETQYF. The CDR3 region has the DNA TGTGCCAGCAGCACCAAGACTAGTGCGGAGACCCAGTACTTC.